What follows describes a single TCR beta chain. In germline, CDR1 is MNHNY, CDR2 SVGAGI (reference sequence). This CDR3 contains 13 residues. V was pared by 9 bases and J by 9 bases, with 20 bases between. This entry comes from a study of beta chain features in type 1 diabetes. TCRB transcripts that were expressed got sequenced, as all of the isolated RNA had been reverse transcribed. The table came from immunoSEQ multiplex PCR; TCRdb's copy has only in-frame clones and leaves some out. The sample lists over 700,000 clones; under 20% were seen once. Researchers reported sorting CD4+ naive, central memory, regulatory and stem cell-like memory cells via CD45RO/CCR7/CD25/CD127/CD95/CD27.

Sample: naive CD4+ T cells from blood. This chain connects TRBV6-6 to TRBJ2-5, with D possibly called TRBD1 or TRBD2 (5 bases each). This receptor was taken from a woman aged 18 to 35 in good health. The CDR3: CASSVGAIGAQYF. The CDR3 DNA sequence: TGTGCCAGTAGCGTAGGGGCCATTGGGGCCCAGTACTTC.